The entry below describes one TCR beta chain. Its antigen remains unidentified. Per-base quality was not reported, and no clone a single base away is much larger than it. The CDR3 measures 15 amino acids from cysteine to phenylalanine. The read is trimmed to its CDR3 DNA, 45 bases read in frame from base 1. CDR1 and CDR2 are drawn from the germline V gene: SGDLS, YYNGEE. After removal of 2 bases from V and 4 bases from J, the junction retains 8 bases not matched to a gene. The immunoSEQ Assay, a bias-controlled multiplex PCR, was used to amplify TCRbeta CDR3 regions from genomic DNA. As for how the authors treated the data: The number of nucleated cells in each sample was estimated by amplification of reference gene primers within the assay. To quantify the absolute abundance of each unique TCRbeta CDR3 rearrangement, sequence reads were collapsed and filtered. For each sample, productive Simpson clonality was calculated as the square root of Simpson's diversity index across productive rearrangements. TCRdb carries this immuneACCESS record with in-frame sequences only. Its versions omit some clonotypes, under half of them owing to an unresolved V gene in the studies checked, with the rest unexplained. That table furnishes V, J and clone size, whereas the DNA furnished D and trimming. Within this sample are 55,000 to 65,000 clones, with about 85% of them counted one time only. The ten largest clones take up approximately 3.6% of the sample.

This specimen belongs to a study of blood T cell repertoires in COVID-19 (dated by TCRdb to about 2020). With respect to the entire study: Collaborator samples came from the United States, Italy and Spain and covered acute and convalescent phases of COVID-19. The material from the prospective study consisted of cDNA or gDNA derived from T cells, B-cell-depleted T cells, or PBMCs. Subjects who had been exposed to COVID-19, were actively infected with it, or had recovered from it provided the deeply sampled blood TCRbeta repertoires that made up the dataset. A freely available public database, intended as a resource for researchers studying the immune response to SARS-CoV-2, is where the repertoires were released. Samples came from the ongoing ImmuneRACE study (first 160 participants) plus 1,254 subjects from 6 global collaborators. Nearly every sample came with metadata listing a de-identified subject ID, COVID-19 status, age in years and sex. Where available, HLA class I and class II types were taken from metadata supplied by the sample provider and were not determined by assay-based typing.

The collaborating institutions used their own protocols to collect whole blood in K2EDTA tubes. For TCRbeta analysis, collaborator samples were shipped as frozen whole blood, as isolated PBMCs, or as DNA extracted from either sample type. On the study overall, not on this receptor specifically: How much clinical and demographic metadata was included differed by source and by participant, and the metadata was provided uncurated.

The receptor comes from an elderly woman with acute or convalescent COVID-19. The chain links TRBV9 with TRBJ2-5, with 7 bases in between that match TRBD1. Sequencing was performed on peripheral blood. The DNA reads as follows: TGTGCCAGCAGCGTTATTTCGCAGGGGGTAGAGACCCAGTACTTC. It translates to CASSVISQGVETQYF.